Listed below are T cell receptor beta chains from one sample, sequenced in a study of beta chain features in type 1 diabetes. Sequencing used immunoSEQ multiplex PCR; TCRdb keeps in-frame clones, though not all of them. The repertoire includes 500,000 to 850,000 clones, around 15% of them detected once, and 0.035% to 0.04% sits in the top ten. Sequences were obtained from naive CD4+ T cells from blood. The receptor source for this set is a man younger than 35 with type 1 diabetes. Each CDR3 is given without its conserved first and last residue. Each record gives: clone size, V gene, CDR3 protein. Clone size is shown for a subset of rows, as once, few, many or a class of expanded clone.

>few|TRBV23-1
ASSQDIRRETQY
>few|TRBV6-5
ATRQRGYEQY
>NA|TRBV30
AWSVLRDTEAF
>few|TRBV9
ASSVGTGAPETQY
>NA|TRBV5-4
ASSGTQGNTNSPLH
>NA|TRBV28
ASRQNYEQY
>few|TRBV23-1
ASSLGPFT
>NA|TRBV30
AWSHSGGGELF
>NA|TRBV6-5
ASSYPGRETQY
>NA|TRBV29-1
SPRRGLTDTQY
>NA|TRBV7-2
ASSLSVQPRANVLT
>NA|TRBV28
ASSRFRGDHSNQPQH
>few|TRBV29-1
SAAGRANTEAF
>NA|TRBV5-4
ASMPSGGELF
>NA|TRBV6-5
ASKRQASNQPQH
>few|TRBV23-1
ASRHTQGLEQY
>NA|TRBV11-2
ASSPRVLNSYNEQF
>NA|TRBV28
ASSSPWRTRDIQY
>few|TRBV7-9
ASSLQPGQGDEKLF
>NA|TRBV7-3
ASSPGQGRDEQF
>few|TRBV5-8
ASSTRQGIYGYT
>NA|TRBV7-9
ASSLGQTKGNQPQH
>NA|TRBV5-1
ASSLGRDTGELF
>NA|TRBV4-2
ASSLRADYEQY
>NA|TRBV6-5
ASRDNSNQPQH
>NA|TRBV30
AWSPRGRGNTGELF
>few|TRBV7-2
ASRVTGAGNEQF
>NA|TRBV30
AWSPTGGWSTEAF
>few|TRBV11-2
ASSPSTLAGATPYEQY
>NA|TRBV7-2
ASSVGQLNQPQH
>few|TRBV6-5
ASSPWTTGANVLT
>few|TRBV21-1
ASSKVGETQY
>few|TRBV7-9
ASRPAGLLSNEQF
>few|TRBV2
ASSTGGGGGELF
>NA|TRBV5-1
ASTVPGTSGVSSYNEQF
>few|TRBV29-1
SVVTGGEGPQH
>few|TRBV5-1
ASSEDEKLF
>few|TRBV5-1
ASSWRDHSTDTQY
>NA|TRBV29-1
SVVRGGAGLRDEQY
>few|TRBV2
ASSGYTGELF
>NA|TRBV9
ASSVEGLAKNIQY